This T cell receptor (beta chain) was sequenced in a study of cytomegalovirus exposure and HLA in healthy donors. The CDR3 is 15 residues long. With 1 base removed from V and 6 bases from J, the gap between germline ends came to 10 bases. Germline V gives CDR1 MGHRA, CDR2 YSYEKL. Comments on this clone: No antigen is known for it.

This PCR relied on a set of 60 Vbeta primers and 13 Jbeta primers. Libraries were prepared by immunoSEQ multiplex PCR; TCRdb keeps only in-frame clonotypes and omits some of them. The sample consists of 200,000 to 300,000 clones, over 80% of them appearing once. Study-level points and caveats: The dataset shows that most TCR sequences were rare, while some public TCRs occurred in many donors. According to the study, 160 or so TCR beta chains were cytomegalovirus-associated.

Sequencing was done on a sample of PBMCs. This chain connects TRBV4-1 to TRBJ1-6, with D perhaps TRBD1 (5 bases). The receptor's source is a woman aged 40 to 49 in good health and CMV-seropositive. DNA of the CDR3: TGCGCCAGCAGCCAAGTCGGGCAGGGTAATTCACCCCTCCACTTT. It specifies CASSQVGQGNSPLHF.